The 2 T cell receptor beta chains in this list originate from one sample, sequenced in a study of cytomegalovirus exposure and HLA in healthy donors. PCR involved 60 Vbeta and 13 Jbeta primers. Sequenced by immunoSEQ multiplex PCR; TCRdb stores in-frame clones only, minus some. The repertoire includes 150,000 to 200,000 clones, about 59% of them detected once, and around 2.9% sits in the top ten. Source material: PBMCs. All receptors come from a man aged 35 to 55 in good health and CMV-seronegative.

The CDR3 region has the DNA TGTGCCAGCAGCCTGAGGGGGGGTACGCAGTATTTT. This encodes CASSLRGGTQYF. The chain uses TRBV11-2 and TRBJ2-3; D is perhaps TRBD2 (7 bases). V was pared by 5 bases and J by 8 bases, with 11 bases between. The germline gives CDR1 SGHAT, CDR2 FQNNGV. This CDR3 is built from 12 residues.

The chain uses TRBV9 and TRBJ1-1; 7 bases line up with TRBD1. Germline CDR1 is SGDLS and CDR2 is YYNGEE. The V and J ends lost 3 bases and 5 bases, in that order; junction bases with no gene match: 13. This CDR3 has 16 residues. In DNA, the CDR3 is TGTGCCAGCAGCGCTACAGGGGAAGTTGGCTCAACTGAAGCTTTCTTT. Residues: CASSATGEVGSTEAFF.